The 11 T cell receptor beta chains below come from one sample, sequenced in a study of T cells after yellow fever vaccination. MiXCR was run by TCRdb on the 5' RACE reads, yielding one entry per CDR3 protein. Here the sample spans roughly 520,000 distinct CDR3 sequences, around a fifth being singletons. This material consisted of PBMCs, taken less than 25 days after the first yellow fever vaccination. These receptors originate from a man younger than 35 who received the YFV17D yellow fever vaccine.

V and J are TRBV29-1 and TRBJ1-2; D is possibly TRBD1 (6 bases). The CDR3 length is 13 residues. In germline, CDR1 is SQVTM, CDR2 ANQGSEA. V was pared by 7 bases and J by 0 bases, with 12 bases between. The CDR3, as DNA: TGCAGCGCAGCGGACAGAGCTAACTATGGCTACACCTTC. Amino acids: CSAADRANYGYTF.

The DNA of the CDR3 is TGCAGCGTTGTTGGACTAGCGGGGGGGCCAGGTGAGCAGTTCTTC. This translates into CSVVGLAGGPGEQFF. The chain is built from TRBV29-1 and TRBJ2-1, with TRBD2 identical over 15 bases. The V segment lost 4 bases and the J segment 9 bases; nucleotides outside the gene matches: 7. There are 15 residues in the CDR3. Per germline, CDR1 SQVTM and CDR2 ANQGSEA.

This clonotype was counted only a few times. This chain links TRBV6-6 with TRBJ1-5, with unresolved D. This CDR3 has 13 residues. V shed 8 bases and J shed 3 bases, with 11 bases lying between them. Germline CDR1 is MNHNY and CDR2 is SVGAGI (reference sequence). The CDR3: CASRDQFNQPQHF. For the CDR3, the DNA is TGTGCCAGCCGCGACCAGTTCAATCAGCCCCAGCATTTT.

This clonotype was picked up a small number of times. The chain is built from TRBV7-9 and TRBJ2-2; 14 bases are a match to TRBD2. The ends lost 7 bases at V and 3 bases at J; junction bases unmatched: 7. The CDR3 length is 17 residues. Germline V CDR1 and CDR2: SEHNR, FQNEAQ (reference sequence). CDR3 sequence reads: CASIWTSGGMDTGELFF. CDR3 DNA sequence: TGTGCCAGCATCTGGACTAGCGGGGGGATGGACACCGGGGAGCTGTTTTTT.

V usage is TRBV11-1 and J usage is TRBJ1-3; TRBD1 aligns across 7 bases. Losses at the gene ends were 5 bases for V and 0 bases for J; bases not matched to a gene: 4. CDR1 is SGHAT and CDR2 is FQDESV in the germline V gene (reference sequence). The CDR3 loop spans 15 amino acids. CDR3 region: CASSQGQSSGNTIYF. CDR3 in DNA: TGTGCCAGCAGCCAGGGACAGTCCTCTGGAAACACCATATATTTT.

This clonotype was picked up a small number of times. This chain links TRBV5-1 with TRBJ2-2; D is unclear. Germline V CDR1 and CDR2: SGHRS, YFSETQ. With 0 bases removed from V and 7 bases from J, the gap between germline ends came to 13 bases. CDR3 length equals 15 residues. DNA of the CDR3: TGCGCCAGCAGCTTGGAGGGTCTTGGGTACGGGGAGCTGTTTTTT. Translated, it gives CASSLEGLGYGELFF. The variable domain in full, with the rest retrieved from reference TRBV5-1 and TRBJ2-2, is KAGVTQTPRYLIKTRGQQVTLSCSPISGHRSVSWYQQTPGQGLQFLFEYFSETQRNKGNFPGRFSGRQFSNSRSEMNVSTLELGDSALYLCASSLEGLGYGELFFGEGSRLTVL.

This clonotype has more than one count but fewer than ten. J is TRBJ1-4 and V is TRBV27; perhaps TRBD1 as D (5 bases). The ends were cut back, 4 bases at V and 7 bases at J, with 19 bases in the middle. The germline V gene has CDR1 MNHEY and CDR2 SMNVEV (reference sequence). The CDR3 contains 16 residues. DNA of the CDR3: TGTGCCAGCAGTTCCCCCCTGGTCCAGGGAGGTGAAAAACTGTTTTTT. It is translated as CASSSPLVQGGEKLFF.

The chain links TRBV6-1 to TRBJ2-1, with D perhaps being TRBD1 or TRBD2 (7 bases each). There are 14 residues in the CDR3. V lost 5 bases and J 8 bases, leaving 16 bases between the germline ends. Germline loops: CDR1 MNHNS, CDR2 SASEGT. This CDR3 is CASSMARGGDEQFF. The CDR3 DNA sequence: TGTGCCAGCAGTATGGCCAGGGGGGGGGATGAGCAGTTCTTC.

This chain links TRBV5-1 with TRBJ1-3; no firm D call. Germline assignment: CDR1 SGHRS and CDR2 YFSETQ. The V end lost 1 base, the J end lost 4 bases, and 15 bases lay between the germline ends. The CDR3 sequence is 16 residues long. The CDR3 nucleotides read TGCGCCAGCAGCTTGTCCGGGCTCGAATTGGGAAACACCATATATTTT. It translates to CASSLSGLELGNTIYF.

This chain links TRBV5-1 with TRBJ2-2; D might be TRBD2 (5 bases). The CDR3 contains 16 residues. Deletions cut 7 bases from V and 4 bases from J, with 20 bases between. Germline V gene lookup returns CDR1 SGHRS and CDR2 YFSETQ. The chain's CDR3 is CASSRAGPLGTGELFF. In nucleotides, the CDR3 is TGCGCCAGCTCTCGGGCGGGCCCCCTTGGCACCGGGGAGCTGTTTTTT.

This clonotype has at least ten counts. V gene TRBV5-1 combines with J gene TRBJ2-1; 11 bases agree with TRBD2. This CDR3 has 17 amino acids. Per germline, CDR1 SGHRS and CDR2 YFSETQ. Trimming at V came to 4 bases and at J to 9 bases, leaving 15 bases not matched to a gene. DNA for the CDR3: TGCGCCAGCAGCCCGACGCCCCTAGCGGGGGGATCCGGTGAGCAGTTCTTC. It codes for CASSPTPLAGGSGEQFF.